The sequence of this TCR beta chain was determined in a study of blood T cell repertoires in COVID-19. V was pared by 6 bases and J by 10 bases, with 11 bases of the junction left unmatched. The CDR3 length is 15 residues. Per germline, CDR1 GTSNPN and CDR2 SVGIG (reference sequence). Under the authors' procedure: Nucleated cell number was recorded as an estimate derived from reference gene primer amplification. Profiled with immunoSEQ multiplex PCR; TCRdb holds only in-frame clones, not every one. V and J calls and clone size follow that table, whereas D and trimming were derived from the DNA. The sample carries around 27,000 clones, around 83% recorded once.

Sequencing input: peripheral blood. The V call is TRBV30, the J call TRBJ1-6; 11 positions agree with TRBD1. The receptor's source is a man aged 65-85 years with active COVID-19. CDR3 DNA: TGTGCCTGCCAACGGCGGGGACAGGGGGGATCACCCCTCCACTTT. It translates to CACQRRGQGGSPLHF.